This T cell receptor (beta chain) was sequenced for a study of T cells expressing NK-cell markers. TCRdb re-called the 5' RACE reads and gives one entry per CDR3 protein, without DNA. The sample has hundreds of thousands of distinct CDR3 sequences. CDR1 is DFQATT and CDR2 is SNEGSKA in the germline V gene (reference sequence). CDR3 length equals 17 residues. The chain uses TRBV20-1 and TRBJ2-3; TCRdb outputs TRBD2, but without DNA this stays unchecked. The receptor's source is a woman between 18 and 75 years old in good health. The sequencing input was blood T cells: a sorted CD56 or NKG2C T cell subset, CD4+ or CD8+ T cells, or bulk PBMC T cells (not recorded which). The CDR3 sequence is CSARDRSSGGAVHTQYF.